The rows below give T cell receptor beta chains drawn from one sample of a study of shared clonotypes between healthy human individuals. The assay was immunoSEQ multiplex PCR, and TCRdb's table has in-frame clones only and misses some. Of some 2.3 million clones detected, just over 90% appear once; the ten largest clones hold 0.39%. Input material: naive CD4+ T cells from PBMCs. The receptor set was obtained from a man aged 18 to 30 in good health. Some clones in this sample may be carry-over from other donors' samples. CDR3s include the opening cysteine and the closing phenylalanine or tryptophan. D genes are given only for firm matches. The size of a clone is reported for some rows only, either as once, few or many, or as a class for expanded clones.

j_call | v_call | clone_size | d_call | cdr3_nt | cdr3_aa
TRBJ2-5 | TRBV5-1 | . | TRBD2 | TGCGCCAGCAGCTTGGGTGGCCGGGAGGGGACCCAGTACTTC | CASSLGGREGTQYF
TRBJ2-3 | TRBV6-6 | . | TRBD2 | TGTGCCAGCGGTGTAGCGGGAGAGGGCACAGATACGCAGTATTTT | CASGVAGEGTDTQYF
TRBJ2-7 | TRBV7-6 | . | . | TGTGCCAGCAGCCCCAACCCGGGGGGCAGGGGGCGCGAGCAGTACTTC | CASSPNPGGRGREQYF
TRBJ1-1 | TRBV7-2 | . | TRBD1 | TGTGCCAGCAGCTCAGGACAGGGGGCATGGACTGAAGCTTTCTTT | CASSSGQGAWTEAFF
TRBJ2-1 | TRBV29-1 | . | TRBD2 | TGCAGCGTACTAAGGACTAGCGGGACCTCCTACAATGAGCAGTTCTTC | CSVLRTSGTSYNEQFF
TRBJ2-1 | TRBV7-3 | . | . | TGTGCCAGCAGCCCTTCCAGGAGCTCCTACAATGAGCAGTTCTTC | CASSPSRSSYNEQFF
TRBJ1-1 | TRBV6-1 | . | . | TGTGCCAGCATAGTACAAGGGGGGGGTGGCACTGAAGCTTTCTTT | CASIVQGGGGTEAFF
TRBJ2-3 | TRBV7-9 | . | . | TGTGCCAGCAGCTTAGGCGGGCCGGGTGTTGCAGATACGCAGTATTTT | CASSLGGPGVADTQYF
TRBJ1-2 | TRBV2 | . | . | TGTGCCAGCAGTCGGGACATCAACTATGGCTACACCTTC | CASSRDINYGYTF
TRBJ2-2 | TRBV5-1 | . | TRBD2 | TGCGCCAGCAGCTCGACGGGAGGGCCAACCGGGGAGCTGTTTTTT | CASSSTGGPTGELFF
TRBJ2-5 | TRBV5-1 | . | TRBD1 | TGCGCCAGCAGCTCGACAGGGGGTAGAGAGACCCAGTACTTC | CASSSTGGRETQYF
TRBJ2-2 | TRBV2 | . | TRBD2 | TGTGCCAGCCACACCCTAGCGGGAGGGTACACCGGGGAGCTGTTTTTT | CASHTLAGGYTGELFF
TRBJ2-7 | TRBV10-3 | . | TRBD1 | TGTGCCATCAGTGCACAGGGGAGCTCCTACGAGCAGTACTTC | CAISAQGSSYEQYF
TRBJ2-6 | TRBV23-1 | . | . | TGCGCCAGCGGGGGATCTAGCTCTGGGGCCAACGTCCTGACTTTC | CASGGSSSGANVLTF
TRBJ2-7 | TRBV18 | . | . | TGTGCCAGCTCACCCAAGGGTGGCGGGGTATCCTACGAGCAGTACTTC | CASSPKGGGVSYEQYF
TRBJ2-3 | TRBV6-1 | . | . | TGTGCCAGCAGTGTGGGCCCAAGCACAGATACGCAGTATTTT | CASSVGPSTDTQYF
TRBJ2-7 | TRBV4-2 | . | . | TGTGCCAGCAGCCACAAAGTCGGGGTCGGGGCGGTCTACGAGCAGTACTTC | CASSHKVGVGAVYEQYF
TRBJ1-1 | TRBV6-1 | . | . | TGTGCCAGCAGTGATCAGCCCATGAACACTGAAGCTTTCTTT | CASSDQPMNTEAFF
TRBJ2-7 | TRBV5-1 | . | TRBD2 | TGCGCCAGCAGCCGATTAGCGGGAAACTCCCCCTACGAGCAGTACTTC | CASSRLAGNSPYEQYF
TRBJ1-5 | TRBV27 | . | . | TGTGCCAGCAGTTTACAGGGACGGCAGCCCCAGCATTTT | CASSLQGRQPQHF
TRBJ2-7 | TRBV7-2 | . | . | TGTGCCAGCAGCTTAAGAACATCCTCCTACGAGCAGTACTTC | CASSLRTSSYEQYF
TRBJ1-1 | TRBV7-3 | few | . | TGTGCCAGCAGCTCACAGGGTGACACTGAAGCTTTCTTT | CASSSQGDTEAFF
TRBJ2-7 | TRBV6-5 | . | . | TGTGCCAGCAGGCGGGACAGTTCCTACGAGCAGTACTTC | CASRRDSSYEQYF
TRBJ2-1 | TRBV6-5 | . | . | TGTGCCAGCAGTTACTCCAGGACTATAAATGAGCAGTTCTTC | CASSYSRTINEQFF
TRBJ2-3 | TRBV15 | . | . | TGTGCCACCAGCAGAGATCGGACAGTCGCAGATACGCAGTATTTT | CATSRDRTVADTQYF
TRBJ1-1 | TRBV10-3 | . | . | TGTGCCATCACCAGGACTGAGAACACTGAAGCTTTCTTT | CAITRTENTEAFF
TRBJ1-1 | TRBV5-1 | . | . | TGCGCCAGCAGCTCCCAATCCTCTGAAGCTTTCTTT | CASSSQSSEAFF
TRBJ1-4 | TRBV30 | . | . | TGTGCCTGGATGTCTGAAAAACTGTTTTTT | CAWMSEKLFF
TRBJ2-7 | TRBV28 | . | TRBD1 | TGTGCCATCATAGGACAGGGTCCCTACGAGCAGTACTTC | CAIIGQGPYEQYF
TRBJ1-2 | TRBV2 | once | . | TGTGCCAGCAGTGATCCAGGGGTGGCCGGGGACTATGGCTACACCTTC | CASSDPGVAGDYGYTF
TRBJ2-5 | TRBV19 | once | . | TGTGCCAGTAGTATAGTAGGCGGAGAGACCCAGTACTTC | CASSIVGGETQYF
TRBJ2-1 | TRBV27 | . | . | TGTGCCAGCAGATTGGGACAATCCGGATACAATGAGCAGTTCTTC | CASRLGQSGYNEQFF
TRBJ2-1 | TRBV27 | once | TRBD2 | TGTGCCAGCAGCCCCGTCCGGGAGGGCCGTAATGAGCAGTTCTTC | CASSPVREGRNEQFF
TRBJ1-4 | TRBV28 | . | . | TGTGCCAGCAGTTTCGTGGGTGCCTCCGAAAAACTGTTTTTT | CASSFVGASEKLFF
TRBJ2-1 | TRBV6-5 | . | TRBD2 | TGTGCCAGCAGTAAGCGGGAGAGCCTCAATGAGCAGTTCTTC | CASSKRESLNEQFF
TRBJ1-5 | TRBV6-1 | . | . | TGTGCCAGCTTTACTGGGGTGGACAATCAGCCCCAGCATTTT | CASFTGVDNQPQHF
TRBJ1-1 | TRBV7-9 | . | . | TGTGCCAGCAGCTTAGAAAGTTCGGACGGAGCTTTCTTT | CASSLESSDGAFF
TRBJ2-7 | TRBV19 | . | TRBD1 | TGTGCCAGTGGAGCCGGGACAGGGGCTCCCTCCTACGAGCAGTACTTC | CASGAGTGAPSYEQYF
TRBJ1-4 | TRBV11-2 | . | . | TGTGCCAGCACGACCCAGGCAGGGTTTGAAAAACTGTTTTTT | CASTTQAGFEKLFF
TRBJ2-7 | TRBV9 | . | . | TGTGCCAGCAGCGTACACTACCCAGGCGGCTACGAGCAGTACTTC | CASSVHYPGGYEQYF
TRBJ1-1 | TRBV6-6 | . | . | TGTGCCAGCAGGGAGGGAGGCAGTCGGAACACTGAAGCTTTCTTT | CASREGGSRNTEAFF
TRBJ1-2 | TRBV5-1 | . | TRBD1 | TGCGCCAGCAGCCCAATACCGGGACAGGGGACCGGCTACACCTTC | CASSPIPGQGTGYTF
TRBJ1-4 | TRBV28 | . | . | TGTGCCAGCAGTTCCCTCCAAGCCACTAATGAAAAACTGTTTTTT | CASSSLQATNEKLFF
TRBJ1-1 | TRBV28 | . | . | TGTGCCAGCAGTAAAGTTGGGTCAGGACGGAACACTGAAGCTTTCTTT | CASSKVGSGRNTEAFF
TRBJ2-1 | TRBV19 | . | TRBD2 | TGTGCCAGTAAATTGGCTAGCGGGACCTACAATGAGCAGTTCTTC | CASKLASGTYNEQFF
TRBJ2-1 | TRBV12-5 | . | TRBD2 | TGTGCTAGTGGTTTGGGCCTAGCGGGGGTTAATGAGCAGTTCTTC | CASGLGLAGVNEQFF
TRBJ1-5 | TRBV19 | . | TRBD1 | TGTGCCAGTAGCCAACCCGGACAGGGAATCTATAGCAATCAGCCCCAGCATTTT | CASSQPGQGIYSNQPQHF
TRBJ1-4 | TRBV11-2 | . | . | TGTGCCAGCAGCCCGGCCGGGGGGCGAACGGAAAAACTGTTTTTT | CASSPAGGRTEKLFF
TRBJ2-1 | TRBV28 | . | . | TGTGCCAGCAGTTACGGCTTGGGTGGCAATGAGCAGTTCTTC | CASSYGLGGNEQFF
TRBJ1-1 | TRBV28 | . | . | TGTGCCAGCAGACCTCAACACACTGAAGCTTTCTTT | CASRPQHTEAFF
TRBJ2-3 | TRBV2 | . | . | TGTGCCAGCACGTGGGTCAGAGGTTCCTTGGATACGCAGTATTTT | CASTWVRGSLDTQYF
TRBJ1-5 | TRBV30 | few | . | TGTGCCTGGAGTCTCGGGACGAGAGGGCCCCAGCATTTT | CAWSLGTRGPQHF
TRBJ1-1 | TRBV11-2 | . | TRBD1 | TGTGCCAGCAGCTTAGATCGACAGGGTGAAGCTTTCTTT | CASSLDRQGEAFF
TRBJ2-3 | TRBV27 | . | . | TGTGCCAGCAGTTCGGACCGATTAACCACAGATACGCAGTATTTT | CASSSDRLTTDTQYF
TRBJ2-7 | TRBV30 | . | TRBD1 | TGTGCCTGGAGTCAGGGACAGGGGTTAGACGAGCAGTACTTC | CAWSQGQGLDEQYF
TRBJ2-2 | TRBV6-5 | . | . | TGTGCCAGCAGTTACTCGAGAGGCGCAAGAACCGGGGAGCTGTTTTTT | CASSYSRGARTGELFF
TRBJ2-2 | TRBV10-2 | . | TRBD2 | TGCGCCAGCAGACCCATTGGGCTAGCGGACACCGGGGAGCTGTTTTTT | CASRPIGLADTGELFF
TRBJ2-7 | TRBV28 | . | . | TGTGCCAGCACCGACTCCTACGAGCAGTACTTC | CASTDSYEQYF
TRBJ2-5 | TRBV5-1 | . | . | TGCGCCAGCAGCCCCCCACGGGAGTGGCGAGAGACCCAGTACTTC | CASSPPREWRETQYF